The T cell receptor beta chain described here comes from a study of OX40 agonist ivuxolimab in advanced cancers. Study as a whole: Patients were treated with ivuxolimab, an agonistic anti-OX40 (CD134) antibody. Prior anti-PD-1, anti-PD-L1 or anti-CTLA-4 therapy was allowed; around 40% had some. Study-level findings and limits: Circulating CD4+ and CD8+ T cells showed clonal expansion by week 6 at 0.1 to 3.0 mg/kg. Among the nonresponders, some also had low normalized T-cell clonal expansion.

The protocol was immunoSEQ multiplex PCR, while the TCRdb copy is restricted to in-frame clones and leaves out a portion. Among roughly 82,000 clones listed, approximately 87% were seen once. This clone was recorded a few times. Antigen unknown. This CDR3 contains 15 residues. Between the trimmed V and J ends, which lost 3 bases and 2 bases, there was a span of 11 bases. In germline, CDR1 is SNHLY, CDR2 FYNNEI. The material sequenced was CD4+ or CD8+ T cells sorted from blood, taken in a trial of the OX40 agonist ivuxolimab. The chain is built from TRBV2 and TRBJ1-5; D may be TRBD1 (5 bases). The receptor comes from an adult with an advanced solid tumor such as melanoma, head and neck, liver or kidney cancer. The CDR3 DNA is TGTGCCAGCAGTGAGATAGGGGTCGGCAATCAGCCCCAGCATTTT. Its protein is CASSEIGVGNQPQHF.